This T cell receptor (beta chain) stems from a study of blood T cells in healthy people across ages. With a J-beta primer mix and a sample-barcoded 5' primer, a second PCR ran about 7 to 11 cycles. With 12 random nucleotides, a template-switch adaptor tagged each individual cDNA molecule. TCRdb redid the calling of the 5' RACE reads with MiXCR, one entry per CDR3 protein. The sample carries hundreds of thousands of distinct CDR3 sequences, 32% recorded once. Comment on this clonotype: Its antigen remains unknown.

V lost 1 base and J 6 bases, leaving 15 bases between the germline ends. In germline, CDR1 is SQVTM, CDR2 ANQGSEA. This CDR3 has 14 residues. Study-wide results and limits: CMV status of donors was unknown, possibly confounding expanded clonotype changes. A roughly linear age-dependent decrease characterized TCR beta diversity per million T cells.

The rearrangement links TRBV29-1 to TRBJ1-2; D not certain. Sample: blood. The TCR was taken from a woman aged 80 or older in good health. CDR3 sequence reads: CSVEGSRRCDGYTF. CDR3 coding DNA: TGCAGCGTTGAAGGGTCGAGGAGGTGCGATGGCTACACCTTC. Drawing the rest from reference TRBV29-1 and TRBJ1-2, the complete variable domain is SAVISQKPSRDICQRGTSLTIQCQVDSQVTMMFWYRQQPGQSLTLIATANQGSEATYESGFVIDKFPISRPNLTFSTLTVSNMSPEDSSIYLCSVEGSRRCDGYTFGSGTRLTVV.